The 31 T cell receptor beta chains given below trace back to one sample, sequenced in a study of technical replicates of blood from four donors. The assay was immunoSEQ multiplex PCR, and TCRdb's table has in-frame clones only and misses some. The sample holds roughly 82,000 clones, just over 90% seen once. Sequenced sample: T cells isolated from PBMCs. The receptors shown here come from a human donor in good health.

This sequence joins TRBV9 and TRBJ2-3; D remains unclear. The CDR3 extends over 14 amino acids. V shed 3 bases and J shed 4 bases, with 12 bases lying between them. Per germline, CDR1 SGDLS and CDR2 YYNGEE. CDR3 sequence (DNA): TGTGCCAGCAGCGCAACGGGTTTAGCAGATACGCAGTATTTT. Its protein is CASSATGLADTQYF. Using reference TRBV9 and TRBJ2-3 for the parts outside the CDR3, the full variable domain is DSGVTQTPKHLITATGQRVTLRCSPRSGDLSVYWYQQSLDQGLQFLIQYYNGEERAKGNILERFSAQQFPDLHSELNLSSLELGDSALYFCASSATGLADTQYFGPGTRLTVL.

The chain employs TRBV27 and TRBJ2-1; 7 nucleotides align to TRBD1. Germline trimming cut 7 bases from V and 12 bases from J; bases unmatched to any gene: 12. There are 13 residues in the CDR3. Germline V CDR1 and CDR2: MNHEY, SMNVEV (reference sequence). This CDR3 reads CASTEQGKVRQFF. For the CDR3, the DNA is TGTGCCAGCACCGAACAGGGGAAGGTGAGGCAGTTCTTC.

The genes are TRBV29-1 and TRBJ2-7; 7 nucleotides agree with TRBD1. Germline CDR1 and CDR2: SQVTM and ANQGSEA. This CDR3 is 13 amino acids long. The V segment lost 1 base and the J segment 2 bases; nucleotides outside the gene matches: 2. CDR3 DNA: TGCAGCGTTGAAGGGACAGGAGCCTACGAGCAGTACTTC. Protein: CSVEGTGAYEQYF.

V gene TRBV29-1 combines with J gene TRBJ2-7; no clear D gene. The length of the CDR3 is 11 residues. Trimming stripped 5 bases from V and 3 bases from J, with 8 bases between. Per the germline V gene, CDR1 is SQVTM and CDR2 is ANQGSEA. CDR3 protein: CSVSDYYEQYF. CDR3 in DNA: TGCAGCGTTTCAGATTACTACGAGCAGTACTTC.

The chain carries TRBV29-1 and TRBJ2-1; tentative D call: TRBD2 (5 bases). Germline lookup yields CDR1 SQVTM and CDR2 ANQGSEA. The CDR3 runs to 13 residues. Trimming took off 3 bases at V and 12 bases at J, with 18 bases between the two ends. The CDR3 region has the DNA TGCAGCGTTGAGGCGGGCGGATACTCAGGGCAGTTCTTC. As protein: CSVEAGGYSGQFF.

V is TRBV5-1 and J is TRBJ2-2, with no clear D. The V end lost 0 bases, the J end lost 0 bases, and 9 bases lay between the germline ends. Per the germline V gene, CDR1 is SGHRS and CDR2 is YFSETQ. The CDR3 sequence is 16 residues long. This chain's CDR3 is CASSLDSSANTGELFF. The CDR3 bases are TGCGCCAGCAGCTTGGACAGCTCTGCGAACACCGGGGAGCTGTTTTTT.

The V call is TRBV27, the J call TRBJ1-5, with D unclear. With 6 bases removed from V and 5 bases from J, the gap between germline ends came to 11 bases. Germline V CDR1 and CDR2: MNHEY, SMNVEV (reference sequence). This CDR3 has 13 amino acids. The DNA for the CDR3 is TGTGCCAGCAGCTTGTTAAGAGATCAGCCCCAGCATTTT. This gives the protein CASSLLRDQPQHF.

This clone came up a few times. This chain connects TRBV2 to TRBJ2-7; D may be TRBD2 (5 bases). Germline V gives CDR1 SNHLY, CDR2 FYNNEI. CDR3 size: 17 residues. Trimming removed 6 bases at V and 0 bases at J, with 21 bases between. The CDR3 reads CASSPVGGERASYEQYF. CDR3 nucleotides: TGTGCCAGCAGCCCAGTCGGTGGGGAGAGGGCCTCCTACGAGCAGTACTTC.

This clone appeared a few times. The chain carries TRBV5-4 and TRBJ2-2; 8 nucleotides line up with TRBD1. The CDR3 length is 14 residues. The trim removed 4 bases at V and 8 bases at J, leaving 7 bases unmatched. CDR1 is SGHNT, CDR2 YYREEE, per germline (reference sequence). CDR3 amino acids: CASSDDRGRGELFF. The CDR3 region has the DNA TGTGCCAGCAGCGATGACAGGGGAAGGGGGGAGCTGTTTTTT. The whole variable domain, filled in from reference TRBV5-4 and TRBJ2-2, reads ETGVTQSPTHLIKTRGQQVTLRCSSQSGHNTVSWYQQALGQGPQFIFQYYREEENGRGNFPPRFSGLQFPNYSSELNVNALELDDSALYLCASSDDRGRGELFFGEGSRLTVL.

Only one count was recorded for this clone. The rearrangement links TRBV19 to TRBJ2-3; maybe TRBD2 (6 bases). The CDR3 covers 15 residues. Between the trimmed V and J ends, which lost 3 bases and 4 bases, there was a span of 14 bases. CDR1 and CDR2 from the germline V gene are LNHDA and SQIVND (reference sequence). CDR3 nucleotide sequence: TGTGCCAGTAGTATTGGGCTAGCGTCCTCAGATACGCAGTATTTT. This gives the protein CASSIGLASSDTQYF.

This clone has just one count. The chain employs TRBV11-2 and TRBJ1-1; D might be TRBD1 (5 bases). Trimming stripped 5 bases from V and 6 bases from J, with 13 bases between. Germline V lookup: CDR1 SGHAT, CDR2 FQNNGV. This CDR3 comprises 13 residues. In DNA form, the CDR3 reads TGTGCCAGCAGCCGGGACGGCGGGGCTGAAGCTTTCTTT. Its protein is CASSRDGGAEAFF.

The rearrangement joins TRBV6-5 to TRBJ1-1; D may be TRBD1 (5 bases). This CDR3 has 15 residues. The V and J ends lost 1 base and 3 bases respectively, with 12 bases between them. Germline CDR1 reads MNHEY; CDR2 reads SVGAGI. CDR3 loop: CASSYWGVGDTEAFF. The CDR3 region has the DNA TGTGCCAGCAGTTACTGGGGGGTTGGCGACACTGAAGCTTTCTTT.

V usage is TRBV27 and J usage is TRBJ2-1; 9 bases agree with TRBD2. V was pared by 0 bases and J by 9 bases, with 9 bases of the junction left unmatched. CDR3 length: 16 residues. The germline CDR1 and CDR2 sequences are MNHEY and SMNVEV (reference sequence). CDR3 residues: CASSLSQGGRASEQFF. As DNA, the CDR3 is TGTGCCAGCAGTTTATCGCAGGGCGGGAGGGCCTCTGAGCAGTTCTTC.

The V gene is TRBV9, the J gene TRBJ1-5; D might be TRBD1 (6 bases). V was pared by 4 bases and J by 8 bases, with 13 bases between. The CDR3 covers 13 residues. CDR1 and CDR2 from the germline V gene are SGDLS and YYNGEE. CDR3 loop: CASSPRGNEPQHF. The CDR3 bases are TGTGCCAGCAGCCCGAGGGGGAACGAGCCCCAGCATTTT.

The V gene is TRBV27, the J gene TRBJ2-7, with a tentative D call TRBD2 (5 bases). Germline CDR1 and CDR2: MNHEY and SMNVEV (reference sequence). V shed 3 bases and J shed 3 bases, with 12 bases lying between them. The CDR3 runs 14 residues. CDR3 sequence reads: CASSLQVAGYEQYF. Written as DNA, the CDR3 is TGTGCCAGCAGTTTGCAGGTTGCGGGCTACGAGCAGTACTTC.

The chain has TRBV19 and TRBJ2-7, with no clear D. Germline assignment: CDR1 LNHDA and CDR2 SQIVND (reference sequence). V was clipped by 3 bases and J by 3 bases, with 12 bases between them. The CDR3 is 14 residues long. The CDR3 is CASSIKNGYYEQYF. The CDR3 DNA is TGTGCCAGTAGTATTAAGAACGGTTACTACGAGCAGTACTTC.

V and J are TRBV4-2 and TRBJ2-1; TRBD2 might be the D (5 bases). Germline V CDR1 and CDR2: LGHNA, YNFKEQ. CDR3 length: 13 residues. Trimming cost V 0 bases and J 8 bases, with 8 bases left between them. DNA of the CDR3: TGTGCCAGCAGCCAAGATACGGGATATGAGCAGTTCTTC. Amino acid sequence: CASSQDTGYEQFF.

The chain employs TRBV2 and TRBJ1-4, with D possibly being TRBD1 (5 bases). V lost 7 bases and J 4 bases, leaving 19 bases between the germline ends. This CDR3 is 16 amino acids long. The germline CDR1 and CDR2 sequences are SNHLY and FYNNEI. The CDR3 reads CASILGGSAINEKLFF. In DNA form, the CDR3 reads TGTGCCAGCATTCTCGGGGGGTCAGCGATTAATGAAAAACTGTTTTTT. Based on the CDR3 plus reference TRBV2 and TRBJ1-4, the full variable domain is EPEVTQTPSHQVTQMGQEVILRCVPISNHLYFYWYRQILGQKVEFLVSFYNNEISEKSEIFDDQFSVERPDGSNFTLKIRSTKLEDSAMYFCASILGGSAINEKLFFGSGTQLSVL.

This chain links TRBV27 with TRBJ2-3; TRBD1 matches 9 bases. Germline CDR1 reads MNHEY; CDR2 reads SMNVEV (reference sequence). This CDR3 has 16 residues. The trim removed 0 bases at V and 4 bases at J, leaving 5 bases unmatched. The CDR3 DNA reads TGTGCCAGCAGTTTATCGCCGACAGGGGGGGCAGATACGCAGTATTTT. This sequence encodes CASSLSPTGGADTQYF.

The chain couples TRBV6-5 to TRBJ2-4; D possibly corresponds to TRBD2 (6 bases). Germline V gene lookup returns CDR1 MNHEY and CDR2 SVGAGI. CDR3 size: 15 residues. V lost 4 bases to trimming and J lost 3 bases, with 13 bases between them. CDR3 sequence: CASSSRGWGKNIQYF. In DNA, the CDR3 is TGTGCCAGCAGTTCCCGGGGGTGGGGCAAAAACATTCAGTACTTC.

The gene calls are TRBV28 and TRBJ1-1; no firm D call. Trimming removed 3 bases from V and 4 bases from J, with 12 bases in between. CDR3 length: 14 residues. Germline V gene sequence: CDR1 MDHEN, CDR2 SYDVKM. CDR3 in amino acids: CASSFYEEATEAFF. The CDR3 bases are TGTGCCAGCAGTTTCTATGAGGAGGCCACTGAAGCTTTCTTT.

The table lists this clone with a few counts. This chain uses TRBV19 with TRBJ1-2; D call uncertain. CDR3 length equals 16 residues. Germline values: CDR1 LNHDA, CDR2 SQIVND (reference sequence). V lost 5 bases, J lost 4 bases, and 20 bases lay in between. CDR3 sequence: CASSYRPGAHLYGYTF. In nucleotides, the CDR3 is TGTGCCAGTAGTTACCGTCCAGGCGCCCACCTCTATGGCTACACCTTC.

This chain connects TRBV6-1 to TRBJ1-2, with TRBD1 as a possible D gene (5 bases). V was pared by 7 bases and J by 6 bases, with 21 bases between. There are 15 residues in the CDR3. The V gene's germline CDR1 is MNHNS and CDR2 SASEGT. As DNA, the CDR3 is TGTGCCAGCAAATTCGGACACACCACGGTGGATGGCTACACCTTC. This codes for CASKFGHTTVDGYTF.

The chain joins TRBV30 to TRBJ2-7, with 8 positions matching TRBD1. Germline V gives CDR1 GTSNPN, CDR2 SVGIG (reference sequence). The CDR3 spans 14 residues. Losses at the gene ends were 3 bases for V and 3 bases for J; bases not matched to a gene: 7. The CDR3 DNA follows: TGTGCCTGGAGGGGGTTGGGGACAGGCTACGAGCAGTACTTC. It codes for CAWRGLGTGYEQYF.

This chain joins TRBV27 and TRBJ1-6, with 9 nucleotides matching TRBD1. V was pared by 8 bases and J by 9 bases, with 11 bases of the junction left unmatched. This CDR3 has 15 residues. Germline assignment: CDR1 MNHEY and CDR2 SMNVEV (reference sequence). This CDR3 is CASSVGDRDSSPLHF. The CDR3 DNA follows: TGTGCCAGCTCTGTTGGGGACAGGGACAGTTCACCCCTCCACTTT.

The chain has TRBV5-4 and TRBJ1-1; tentatively, D is TRBD1 (5 bases). This CDR3 is 15 amino acids long. Per the germline V gene, CDR1 is SGHNT and CDR2 is YYREEE (reference sequence). With 4 bases removed from V and 1 base from J, the gap between germline ends came to 14 bases. The CDR3 DNA sequence: TGTGCCAGCAGCAAGATGGAGGGGTCGAACACTGAAGCTTTCTTT. Its protein is CASSKMEGSNTEAFF. The whole variable domain, filled in from reference TRBV5-4 and TRBJ1-1, reads ETGVTQSPTHLIKTRGQQVTLRCSSQSGHNTVSWYQQALGQGPQFIFQYYREEENGRGNFPPRFSGLQFPNYSSELNVNALELDDSALYLCASSKMEGSNTEAFFGQGTRLTVV.

V gene TRBV11-3 combines with J gene TRBJ1-4; D call uncertain. CDR1 and CDR2 from the germline V gene are SGHNT and YENEEA. Trimming shortened V by 3 bases and J by 5 bases, and 13 bases separated the two germline ends. The CDR3 consists of 15 residues. The chain's CDR3 is CASSFLPGSNEKLFF. The CDR3 nucleotides are TGTGCCAGCAGCTTTCTTCCGGGAAGCAATGAAAAACTGTTTTTT.

The V call is TRBV2, the J call TRBJ1-3; D gene ambiguous. There are 14 residues in the CDR3. The germline V gene has CDR1 SNHLY and CDR2 FYNNEI. Deletions cut 7 bases from V and 0 bases from J, with 10 bases between. CDR3 amino acids: CASTDGLSGNTIYF. The CDR3 DNA reads as TGTGCCAGCACGGACGGACTCTCTGGAAACACCATATATTTT.

CDR3: CASSLVALGGVETQYF. CDR3 nucleotides: TGTGCCAGCAGCTTAGTCGCTTTGGGGGGAGTTGAGACCCAGTACTTC. The chain recombines TRBV7-2 with TRBJ2-5; weak D call: TRBD2 (6 bases). Trimming took off 1 base at V and 5 bases at J, with 17 bases between the two ends. The germline gives CDR1 SGHTA, CDR2 FQGNSA. The CDR3 extends over 16 amino acids.

This clone was detected only a few times. The chain uses TRBV9 and TRBJ2-5; D not resolved. V was pared by 1 base and J by 2 bases, with 15 bases between. CDR1 SGDLS and CDR2 YYNGEE come from the germline V gene. The CDR3 spans 16 residues. The CDR3 sequence is CASSVSPRPEQETQYF. Here the CDR3 DNA reads TGTGCCAGCAGCGTAAGTCCAAGGCCGGAGCAAGAGACCCAGTACTTC.

The rearrangement joins TRBV5-6 to TRBJ1-1, with a weak D call TRBD1 (6 bases). The V gene lost 2 bases and the J gene lost 5 bases, with 10 bases spanning the gap. The CDR3 has 13 residues. Germline V gene data show CDR1 as SGHDT and CDR2 as YYEEEE. The CDR3 coding sequence is TGTGCCAGCAGCTTACAGGGAGGGACTGAAGCTTTCTTT. It yields the protein CASSLQGGTEAFF.